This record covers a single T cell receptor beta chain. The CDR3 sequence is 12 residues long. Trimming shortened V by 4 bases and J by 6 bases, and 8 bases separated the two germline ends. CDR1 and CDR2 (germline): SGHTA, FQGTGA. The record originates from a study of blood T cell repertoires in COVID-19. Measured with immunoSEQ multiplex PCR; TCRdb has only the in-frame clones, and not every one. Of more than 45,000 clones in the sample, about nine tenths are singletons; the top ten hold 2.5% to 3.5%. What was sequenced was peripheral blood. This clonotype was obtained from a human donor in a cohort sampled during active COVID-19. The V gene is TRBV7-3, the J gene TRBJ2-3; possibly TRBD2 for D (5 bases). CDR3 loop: CASSSERDTQYF. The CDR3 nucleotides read TGTGCCAGCAGCTCAGAGCGGGATACGCAGTATTTT.